Listed below are T cell receptor beta chains from one sample, sequenced in a study of blood T cells in healthy people across ages. TCRdb re-derived calls from the 5' RACE reads in MiXCR, one entry per CDR3 protein. The sample comprises over 1,500,000 distinct CDR3 sequences, around half of which are singletons, and over 2% rests with the top ten. The source material was blood. These receptors originate from a woman in her thirties or forties in good health. Each CDR3 is given with its conserved first and last residue. The D gene is left open where the match is weak. Size is omitted from some rows. Given values are once, few, many or a class for expanded clones.

V gene,J gene,clone size,D gene,CDR3 DNA,CDR3 protein
TRBV11-2,TRBJ1-1,NA,NA,TGTGCCAGCAGCTCCACAAGGAGGGTAATTAACACTGAAGCTTTCTTT,CASSSTRRVINTEAFF
TRBV12-3/TRBV12-4,TRBJ2-4,few,TRBD1,TGTGCCAGCTCCCTGAAGGGACAGAGGAAAAACATTCAGTACTTC,CASSLKGQRKNIQYF
TRBV7-2,TRBJ2-3,few,TRBD2,TGTGCCAGCAGCTCAGAAAGCGGGACTAGCCGGAGCACAGATACGCAGTATTTT,CASSSESGTSRSTDTQYF
TRBV27,TRBJ1-2,NA,NA,TGTGCCAGCAGTCCAGTCCAGGGGATTTATGGCTACACCTTC,CASSPVQGIYGYTF
TRBV7-2,TRBJ2-5,NA,NA,TGTGCCAGCAGCTCAAGTTCCGTTGCCGCCGCCGAAGAGACCCAGTACTTC,CASSSSSVAAAEETQYF
TRBV5-1,TRBJ2-1,NA,NA,TGCGCCAGCAGCCTCCAGAATTACCAAGAGACCCAGTTCTTC,CASSLQNYQETQFF
TRBV5-1,TRBJ2-3,few,NA,TGCGCCAGCAGCCATCAATCATGGGGTATTGGAGATACGCAGTATTTT,CASSHQSWGIGDTQYF
TRBV25-1,TRBJ2-5,NA,TRBD1,TGTGCCAGCAGTGAAGGTACAGGGGGCTTACAAGAGACCCAGTACTTC,CASSEGTGGLQETQYF
TRBV7-2,TRBJ2-3,NA,NA,TGTGCCAGCAGCTTAGTAGGGACCCCGGATACGCAGTATTTT,CASSLVGTPDTQYF
TRBV29-1,TRBJ2-1,few,TRBD1,TGCAGCGTTGACGACAGGGGTTCCTACAATGAGCAGTTCTTC,CSVDDRGSYNEQFF
TRBV7-2,TRBJ2-3,NA,TRBD1,TGTGCCAGCAGCGGTAGGACAGGGAACACAGATACGCAGTATTTT,CASSGRTGNTDTQYF
TRBV11-2,TRBJ2-3,NA,NA,TGTGCCAGCAGCTCAACCCCCGGGACTAGCACAGATACGCAGTATTTT,CASSSTPGTSTDTQYF
TRBV28,TRBJ2-6,NA,TRBD1,TGTGCCAGCAGTGGGTCGGACAGGGTCCCAACTGGGGCCAACGTCCTGACTTTC,CASSGSDRVPTGANVLTF
TRBV20-1,TRBJ1-5,NA,NA,TGCAGTGCTGAAGACCGGGACTTCAATCAGCCCCAGCATTTT,CSAEDRDFNQPQHF
TRBV6-2/TRBV6-3,TRBJ2-3,NA,NA,TGTGCCAGCAGTCAAACGCGCGGGGTGGTGGATACGCAGTATTTT,CASSQTRGVVDTQYF
TRBV6-5,TRBJ2-7,NA,NA,TGTGCCAGCAGTTACTCGCGGGAATCCTACGAGCAGTACTTC,CASSYSRESYEQYF
TRBV6-6,TRBJ2-5,few,NA,TGTGCCAGCAGTTACCCCACAGGGCCCACCTCTCCAGAGACCCAGTACTTC,CASSYPTGPTSPETQYF
TRBV27,TRBJ2-4,few,TRBD2,TGTGCCAGCAGACCCGTAGCGGGGGAGGGCAAAAACATTCAGTACTTC,CASRPVAGEGKNIQYF
TRBV24-1,TRBJ2-1,NA,NA,TGTGCCACCAGTGATTTGTGGCGATCGCTGTTCTTC,CATSDLWRSLFF
TRBV5-1,TRBJ2-3,few,NA,TGCGCCAGCAGCCCTTTGAGCCAACCTAGCACAGATACGCAGTATTTT,CASSPLSQPSTDTQYF
TRBV27,TRBJ2-5,once,NA,TGTGCCAGCAGTGTAACCATTTCGGAGACCCAGTACTTC,CASSVTISETQYF
TRBV27,TRBJ1-6,few,TRBD1,TGTGCCAGCAGGACCGGACAGGGTAATTCACCCCTCCACTTT,CASRTGQGNSPLHF
TRBV20-1,TRBJ2-7,NA,NA,TGCAGTGCTACGGGCAGAGAATACGAGCAGTACTTC,CSATGREYEQYF
TRBV5-1,TRBJ2-7,few,NA,TGCGCCAGCAGCTTGGCCCGACAGGGAGGGACCGAGCAGTACTTC,CASSLARQGGTEQYF
TRBV4-3,TRBJ2-3,NA,NA,TGCGCCAGCAGCCAACTTCGGATAACGGGGATCGCAGATACGCAGTATTTT,CASSQLRITGIADTQYF
TRBV6-1,TRBJ1-2,NA,TRBD1,TGTGCCAGCAGTGTGGACAGGCGGAAGAACTATGGCTACACCTTC,CASSVDRRKNYGYTF
TRBV5-1,TRBJ1-4,NA,TRBD1,TGCGCCAGCAGCGAAACCGGGACAGAAGTAGAAAAACTGTTTTTT,CASSETGTEVEKLFF
TRBV6-2/TRBV6-3,TRBJ1-2,NA,NA,TGTGCCAGCGCAGACGCGACCTGTGGCTACACCTTC,CASADATCGYTF
TRBV6-4,TRBJ2-2,NA,NA,TGTGCCAGCAGTGAGGGGCAGGATTTGACCGGGGAGCTGTTTTTT,CASSEGQDLTGELFF
TRBV29-1,TRBJ2-1,few,NA,TGCAGCGTCGGGCGGGACAGCTCCTACAATGAGCAGTTCTTC,CSVGRDSSYNEQFF
TRBV13,TRBJ2-1,NA,NA,TGTGCCAGCAGCTTAGGACTGGCGGGGAGCCACTCCTACAATGAGCAGTTCTTC,CASSLGLAGSHSYNEQFF
TRBV5-6,TRBJ2-5,NA,NA,TGTGCCAGCAGCTCCGGGACCGGCGGTGGGACCCAGTACTTC,CASSSGTGGGTQYF
TRBV2,TRBJ1-5,NA,NA,TGTGCCAGCAAAGGGGTTCGCAATCAGCCCCAGCATTTT,CASKGVRNQPQHF
TRBV18,TRBJ2-3,NA,TRBD1,TGTGCCAGCTCACCACAGGGGACAGGGATAACAGATACGCAGTATTTT,CASSPQGTGITDTQYF
TRBV4-3,TRBJ2-6,NA,TRBD1,TGCGCCAGCAGCCCCAGACACTCCGGGACAGGGTACTCTGGGGCCAACGTCCTGACTTTC,CASSPRHSGTGYSGANVLTF
TRBV29-1,TRBJ2-2,NA,TRBD1,TGCAGCGTCTCCGGACAGGGAAACACCGGGGAGCTGTTTTTT,CSVSGQGNTGELFF
TRBV24-1,TRBJ2-5,NA,TRBD1,TGTGCCACCAGTGGTATTTCGGGACAGGTCGGTATGTCACAAGAGACCCAGTACTTC,CATSGISGQVGMSQETQYF
TRBV7-2,TRBJ2-3,NA,NA,TGTGCCAGCAGCTTTTCGGGGCCCACAGATACGCAGTATTTT,CASSFSGPTDTQYF